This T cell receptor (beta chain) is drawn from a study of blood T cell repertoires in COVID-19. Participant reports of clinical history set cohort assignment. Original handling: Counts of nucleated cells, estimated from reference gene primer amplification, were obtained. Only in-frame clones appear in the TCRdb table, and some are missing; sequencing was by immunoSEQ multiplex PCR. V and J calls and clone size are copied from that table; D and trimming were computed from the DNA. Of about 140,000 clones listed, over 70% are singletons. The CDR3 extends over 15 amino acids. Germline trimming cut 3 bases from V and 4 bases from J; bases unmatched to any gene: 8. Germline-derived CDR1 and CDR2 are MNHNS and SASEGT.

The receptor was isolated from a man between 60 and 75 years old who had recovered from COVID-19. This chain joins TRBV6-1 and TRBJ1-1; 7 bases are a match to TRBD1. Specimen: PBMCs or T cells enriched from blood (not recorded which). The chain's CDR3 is CASSDKGARTTEAFF. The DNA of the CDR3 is TGTGCCAGCAGTGACAAGGGGGCGCGAACCACTGAAGCTTTCTTT.